This TCR beta chain was sequenced in a study of cytomegalovirus exposure and HLA in healthy donors. On the study more broadly: A later analysis reported the same platform for the 120 validation repertoires and the roughly 630 first-cohort repertoires. Whole-study results and caveats: Cytomegalovirus status was reportedly diagnosed by the classifier with high sensitivity and specificity.

The table came from immunoSEQ multiplex PCR; TCRdb's copy has only in-frame clones and leaves some out. The table has 70,000 to 75,000 clones, about 94% seen once. A remark on this clone: Antigen specificity is unknown.

Looked up from germline, CDR1 is SGHVS and CDR2 is FQNEAQ. This CDR3 is built from 14 residues. The V end lost 0 bases, the J end lost 2 bases, and 6 bases lay between the germline ends. What was sequenced was PBMCs. This clonotype was obtained from a young man in good health and CMV-seropositive. The rearrangement links TRBV7-8 to TRBJ2-3; D gene uncertain. CDR3 loop: CASSLAAVTDTQYF. The CDR3, as DNA: TGTGCCAGCAGCTTAGCGGCTGTCACAGATACGCAGTATTTT.